This is a list of T cell receptor beta chains from one sample in a study of T cells in Graves' hyperthyroidism and ophthalmopathy. TCRdb ran MiXCR on the multiplex PCR reads and lists one entry per CDR3 protein. Of approximately 490,000 distinct CDR3 sequences listed, roughly 23% are singletons. The sample comprised blood. These receptor sequences come from a woman in her seventies with Graves' ophthalmopathy. Both conserved end residues are part of each CDR3. A D gene is named only where the DNA matches it firmly. Not all rows give a size; the values are once, few, many and, for expanded clones, a class.

V	D	J	size	DNA	CDR3
TRBV12-3/TRBV12-4	TRBD1	TRBJ1-2	NA	TGTGCCAGCAGTTTATCGAACAGGGGGTTTGGCTACACCTTC	CASSLSNRGFGYTF
TRBV6-2/TRBV6-3	TRBD1	TRBJ2-7	NA	TGTGCCAGCAGAACAGGGGGCGGATACCGAACCTACGAGCAGTACTTC	CASRTGGGYRTYEQYF
TRBV2	NA	TRBJ2-7	many	TGTGCCAGCAGTGATGAGCGGAAGCCCTACGAGCAGTACTTC	CASSDERKPYEQYF
TRBV28	NA	TRBJ1-1	many	TGTGCCTGTCCCCCGCGTGGCATCCTGAACACTGAAGCTTTCTTT	CACPPRGILNTEAFF
TRBV6-1	NA	TRBJ1-2	many	TGTGCCAGCAGTGAACCGGGGTACTATGGCTACACCTTC	CASSEPGYYGYTF
TRBV3-1	NA	TRBJ1-6	few	TGTGCCAGCAGCCAAGCGGCTGGAAATTCACCCCTCCACTTT	CASSQAAGNSPLHF
TRBV20-1	TRBD2	TRBJ2-3	NA	TGCAGTGCTGGACCCGGACTAGCGGGAGGCCTCTTCACAGATACGCAGTATTTT	CSAGPGLAGGLFTDTQYF
TRBV6-1	TRBD1	TRBJ1-6	NA	TGTGCCAGCGACAGGGCGAACTATAATTCACCCTTCCACTTT	CASDRANYNSPFHF
TRBV10-1	TRBD1	TRBJ1-2	few	TGCGCCAGCAGTCCCCAGGACAGGGACTATGGCTACACCTTC	CASSPQDRDYGYTF
TRBV28	NA	TRBJ2-2	NA	TGTGCCAGCAGTTCTCCAGGGTATGAAGCCGGGGAGCTGTTTTTT	CASSSPGYEAGELFF
TRBV2	NA	TRBJ2-2	few	TGTGCCAGCAGTTATTCCCCGGCAGGGGATTCTGGGGCCGGGGAGCTGTTTTTT	CASSYSPAGDSGAGELFF
TRBV20-1	TRBD2	TRBJ2-5	NA	TGCAGTGCTATACCCCAAGCGGGACACCAAGAGACCCAGTACTTC	CSAIPQAGHQETQYF
TRBV7-9	TRBD1	TRBJ1-1	NA	TGTGCCAGCAGCTTAAATCCTGCAGGGGGCGTTGAAGCTTTCTTT	CASSLNPAGGVEAFF
TRBV7-8	NA	TRBJ2-5	NA	TGTGCCAGCAGCTTAGACCGATTAGTAGGGACCCAGTACTTC	CASSLDRLVGTQYF
TRBV9	TRBD1	TRBJ1-6	few	TGTGCCAGCAGCTCGACGGACAGGGTTAATTCACCCCTCCACTTT	CASSSTDRVNSPLHF
TRBV7-9	NA	TRBJ1-2	NA	TGTGCCAGCAGCTCCACAGGGAATGGATATGGCTACACCTTC	CASSSTGNGYGYTF
TRBV7-9	NA	TRBJ2-1	many	TGTGCCAGCAGCTACCGCAGGGATGACAATGAGCAGTTCTTC	CASSYRRDDNEQFF
TRBV28	TRBD1	TRBJ2-7	NA	TGTGCCAGCAGTCTCCACAGGGGTTACTCCTACGAGCAGTACTTC	CASSLHRGYSYEQYF
TRBV6-5	TRBD1	TRBJ1-2	NA	TGTGCCAGCAGTTACCGGGACAGGGGGGACTATGGCTACACCTTC	CASSYRDRGDYGYTF
TRBV20-1	NA	TRBJ2-3	NA	TGCAGTGGACTCTCAGACACAGATACGCAGTATTTT	CSGLSDTDTQYF
TRBV11-2	NA	TRBJ1-6	NA	TGTGCCAGCAGCTTAGCCTCGGGACATCTCTTAGCACCCCTCCACTTT	CASSLASGHLLAPLHF
TRBV7-2	NA	TRBJ2-6	once	TGTGCCAGCAGCCCCCCCTTAAACTCTGGGGCCAACGTCCTGACTTTC	CASSPPLNSGANVLTF
TRBV6-2/TRBV6-3	NA	TRBJ2-7	NA	TGTGCCAGCAGTTACGATCCGGTGGTGAGGGAGCAGTACTTC	CASSYDPVVREQYF
TRBV20-1	TRBD2	TRBJ2-1	NA	TGCAGTGCTTCCTGGGGCGGGAGGGCTGCATTGCATGAGCAGTTCTTC	CSASWGGRAALHEQFF
TRBV7-2	NA	TRBJ1-2	NA	TGTGCCAGCAGCTTAGATGCGGCAGGCGGCTACACCTTC	CASSLDAAGGYTF
TRBV20-1	NA	TRBJ2-1	many	TGCAGTGCTAAAACTGGGTACAATGAGCAGTTCTTC	CSAKTGYNEQFF
TRBV12-3/TRBV12-4	TRBD1	TRBJ1-5	many	TGTGCCAGCAGTTCCTTAGGGGGGACAGGAGGTCAGCCCCAGCATTTT	CASSSLGGTGGQPQHF
TRBV7-9	TRBD1	TRBJ1-1	few	TGTGCCAGCAGCTTAGGGTGGGACAGGGTCGCTGAAGCTTTCTTT	CASSLGWDRVAEAFF
TRBV7-9	NA	TRBJ1-2	NA	TGTGCCAGCAGCCTGGCCGTGGGAGCCGGCTACACCTTC	CASSLAVGAGYTF
TRBV6-2/TRBV6-3	NA	TRBJ1-5	few	TGTGCCAGCAGAGGGCCCCTTTACCAGCCCCAGCATTTT	CASRGPLYQPQHF
TRBV28	NA	TRBJ2-7	few	TGTGCCAGCAGTTTCCCCTTTCGAGGGCGCCCCGGCGAGCAGTACTTC	CASSFPFRGRPGEQYF
TRBV20-1	TRBD2	TRBJ2-1	NA	TGCAGTGCTTTGCGACTAGCGGGAGGTGAGCAGTTCTTC	CSALRLAGGEQFF
TRBV6-1	NA	TRBJ2-7	NA	TGTGCCAGCAAAAGTCGGACTATTGAAGCCGAGCAGTACTTC	CASKSRTIEAEQYF
TRBV11-2	NA	TRBJ2-7	NA	TGTGCCAGCAGCTTAGATGGGGCCTTAGGGTCCTACGAGCAGTACTTC	CASSLDGALGSYEQYF
TRBV6-1	NA	TRBJ2-7	few	TGTGCCAGCAGCAACTACCCACCGGGGGCGCCAAGGGAGCAGTACTTC	CASSNYPPGAPREQYF
TRBV2	TRBD1	TRBJ2-7	many	TGTGCCAGCAGGGTGGACAGGGAATGGTCCTACGAGCAGTACTTC	CASRVDREWSYEQYF
TRBV20-1	TRBD2	TRBJ2-7	NA	TGCAGTGCTAGGGGTCCAGCGGGAGGGCGGGGCGAGCAGTACTTC	CSARGPAGGRGEQYF
TRBV13	NA	TRBJ2-5	few	TGTGCCAGCAGCCAATTGGGACAAAGGACGACCCAGTACTTC	CASSQLGQRTTQYF
TRBV2	NA	TRBJ1-1	many	TGTGCCAGTTTACAGGGCTTGAACACTGAAGCTTTCTTT	CASLQGLNTEAFF
TRBV19	NA	TRBJ2-4	NA	TGTGCCAGTAGTAGCCCTCGACAGGCGGACTACAAAAACATTCAGTACTTC	CASSSPRQADYKNIQYF
TRBV19	NA	TRBJ1-2	NA	TGTGCCAGTAGTATCGTGGCAGGGGCAACCAGTGGCTACACCTTC	CASSIVAGATSGYTF
TRBV7-9	NA	TRBJ2-7	many	TGTGCCAGCAGCTTATCACTATCCTACGAGCAGTACTTC	CASSLSLSYEQYF